The T cell receptor beta chain under discussion was sequenced for a study of blood T cell repertoires in COVID-19. Here immunoSEQ multiplex PCR was the method, and the copy in TCRdb shows in-frame clones only, minus some. This repertoire shows about 7,000 clones, about 88% found once; its top ten account for about 17%. The receptor was derived from a human donor in a cohort sampled during active COVID-19. The specimen was peripheral blood.

The CDR3 is CASSEYSMNTEAFF. In DNA, the CDR3 is TGTGCCAGCAGTGAATACAGTATGAACACTGAAGCTTTCTTT. The chain joins TRBV6-1 to TRBJ1-1; D gene unclear. V was trimmed by 2 bases and J by 0 bases, leaving 7 bases between them. The V gene's germline CDR1 is MNHNS and CDR2 SASEGT. The CDR3 length is 14 residues.